This TCR beta chain was found in a study of blood T cell repertoires in COVID-19. The V end was cut by 5 bases, the J end by 8 bases, with 22 bases between. From germline, CDR1 is SEHNR and CDR2 FQNEAQ (reference sequence). The length of the CDR3 is 16 residues. Methods used by the authors: Estimates of nucleated cell counts were drawn from the amplification of reference gene primers. Assay used: immunoSEQ multiplex PCR; TCRdb lists only in-frame clones, some missing. Clone size and the V and J calls come from that table; the DNA yielded D and trimming. The repertoire consists of about 50,000 clones, with roughly 88% occurring once and the leading ten covering 6% to 9%.

The sequencing input was peripheral blood. This TCR came from a human donor in a cohort sampled during active COVID-19. V is TRBV7-9 and J is TRBJ2-1; TRBD1 is a possible D gene (6 bases). The CDR3, as DNA: TGTGCCAGCAGCCCCGAGGGGGTGGTAAGGCGTGATGAGCAGTTCTTC. It specifies CASSPEGVVRRDEQFF.